Shown below are 16 T cell receptor gamma chains from a single sample sequenced in a study of gamma-delta chains in newborns, infants, children. TCRdb reanalyzed the reads using CATT. The table includes about 800 gamma-chain clones, approximately 55% detected once. What was sequenced was blood. Receptors were obtained from a child who was a newborn, infant or young child, either healthy, febrile or measles-vaccinated (not recorded which).

This clone turned up a few times. The chain recombines TRGV5 with TRGJ1 or TRGJ2. The CDR3 loop spans 12 amino acids. V trimming: 0 bases; J trimming: 7 bases; junction bases outside the gene matches: 3. Germline V gives CDR1 VINAFY, CDR2 YDVSNSKD. Written as DNA, the CDR3 is TGTGCCACCTGGGACAGGCGCTATAAGAAACTCTTT. Its protein is CATWDRRYKKLF.

This clone was seen a handful of times. The chain carries TRGV5 and TRGJ1 or TRGJ2. TCRdb does not report a J gene; here it was assigned by matching the DNA to germline references. The CDR3 totals 14 residues. The V segment lost 3 bases and the J segment 3 bases; nucleotides outside the gene matches: 8. Germline values: CDR1 VINAFY, CDR2 YDVSNSKD. CDR3 bases: TGTGCCACCTGGGACGGAGTTTTTTATTATAAGAAACTCTTT. Its protein product is CATWDGVFYYKKLF.

The chain has TRGV4 and TRGJ1 or TRGJ2. TCRdb lists no J gene, so it was determined here by aligning the DNA to germline. The CDR3 spans 14 residues. V trimming: 2 bases; J trimming: 3 bases; junction bases outside the gene matches: 7. Germline CDR1 and CDR2: EGSTGY and YDSYTSSV. CDR3 loop: CATWDDVIYYKKLF. CDR3 DNA sequence: TGTGCCACCTGGGATGATGTGATTTATTATAAGAAACTCTTT.

This clone occurred a few times. The chain employs TRGV9 and TRGJP. The J gene comes from matching the DNA to germline here; TCRdb lacks it. Trimming at V came to 3 bases and at J to 9 bases, leaving 5 bases not matched to a gene. This CDR3 is 15 amino acids long. From germline, CDR1 is GITISATS and CDR2 ISYDGTV (reference sequence). The CDR3 DNA follows: TGTGCCTTGTGGGAGATGGGGTTGGGCAAAAAAATCAAGGTATTT. This codes for CALWEMGLGKKIKVF.

On this clone itself: One end of the junction varies from germline; a read error may be responsible. V is TRGV3 and J is TRGJ1 or TRGJ2. TCRdb records no J gene; here it was assigned by comparing the DNA to germline. Per germline, CDR1 VTNTFY and CDR2 YDVSTARD (reference sequence). CDR3 length equals 14 residues. CDR3 DNA: TGTGCCAACTGGGACAGGCCCATTTATTATAAGAAACTCTTT. It codes for CANWDRPIYYKKLF.

In its sample, this clone was seen a few times. The V and J genes are TRGV2 and TRGJP2. Here the J gene was assigned by germline matching of the DNA, as TCRdb has none. The CDR3 is 15 residues long. V shed 1 base, J shed 0 bases, and the junction held 2 bases outside the gene matches. Germline assignment: CDR1 EGSNGY and CDR2 YDSYNSKV. The CDR3 DNA reads TGTGCCACCTGGGACGGATATAGTAGTGATTGGATCAAGACGTTT. Protein: CATWDGYSSDWIKTF.

To note about this clone: The same CDR3 arises from other DNA sequences in this sample as well. The chain joins TRGV9 to TRGJP. Matching the DNA to germline supplied the J gene, which TCRdb does not give. Germline CDR1 reads GITISATS; CDR2 reads ISYDGTV (reference sequence). After removal of 3 bases from V and 4 bases from J, the junction contained 3 bases not matched to a gene. The CDR3 has 16 residues. CDR3 sequence: CALWESQELGKKIKVF. The DNA of the CDR3 is TGTGCCTTGTGGGAGTCTCAAGAGTTGGGCAAAAAAATCAAGGTATTT.

In the case of this clone: This same CDR3 is encoded by further DNA sequences in the sample. The V gene is TRGV3, the J gene TRGJ1 or TRGJ2. No J gene was available from TCRdb, and it was assigned here by a germline match of the DNA. The CDR3 length is 13 residues. The J segment lost 2 bases and the V segment lost 3 bases, leaving 4 bases of the junction unmatched. Germline lookup yields CDR1 VTNTFY and CDR2 YDVSTARD (reference sequence). The CDR3 is CATWDGDYYKKLF. DNA for the CDR3: TGTGCCACCTGGGACGGAGATTATTATAAGAAACTCTTT.

This clone is categorized as large. In the same sample, other DNA sequences code for this CDR3. This chain joins TRGV9 and TRGJP. The J gene, not given by TCRdb, was assigned here from a germline match of the nucleotide sequence. With 3 bases clipped from V and 4 bases from J, the junction kept 0 bases outside the gene matches. The CDR3 sequence is 15 residues long. Germline values: CDR1 GITISATS, CDR2 ISYDGTV (reference sequence). CDR3 sequence reads: CALWEQELGKKIKVF. In DNA form, the CDR3 reads TGTGCCTTGTGGGAGCAAGAGTTGGGCAAAAAAATCAAGGTATTT.

As concerns this clone: Sequence at one end of the junction differs from germline and may be a read error. This chain connects TRGV9 to TRGJP. Here the J gene came from matching the DNA to germline, since TCRdb omits it. This CDR3 comprises 17 residues. Germline-derived CDR1 and CDR2 are GITISATS and ISYDGTV (reference sequence). CDR3 bases: TGTGCCTTGGGGGAGGTGCGAATAGAGTTGGGCAAAAAAATCAAGGTATTT. Its translation: CALGEVRIELGKKIKVF.

The J gene is TRGJP1, the V gene TRGV4. TCRdb gives no J gene; it was assigned here by matching the DNA to germline. V shed 0 bases, J shed 8 bases, and the junction held 0 bases outside the gene matches. Germline V lookup: CDR1 EGSTGY, CDR2 YDSYTSSV. The CDR3 is 12 amino acids. DNA for the CDR3: TGTGCCACCTGGGATGGGGGTTGGTTCAAGATATTT. Encoded protein: CATWDGGWFKIF.

With regard to this clone: A junction boundary mismatches the germline segment, possibly from a read error. V gene TRGV4 combines with J gene TRGJ1 or TRGJ2. TCRdb does not report a J gene; here it was assigned by matching the DNA to germline references. The germline V gene has CDR1 EGSTGY and CDR2 YDSYTSSV. This CDR3 contains 14 residues. This chain's CDR3 is CANWDGRDRLEKLF. In DNA, the CDR3 is TGTGCCAACTGGGATGGGCGGGATCGGCTAGAGAAACTCTTT.

V is TRGV9 and J is TRGJP. TCRdb gives no J gene; it was assigned here by matching the DNA to germline. The J segment lost 6 bases and the V segment lost 4 bases, leaving 3 bases of the junction unmatched. The CDR3 totals 15 residues. The V gene's germline CDR1 is GITISATS and CDR2 ISYDGTV (reference sequence). The CDR3, as DNA: TGTGCCTTGTGGGATTCAGAGTTGGGCAAAAAAATCAAGGTATTT. It is translated as CALWDSELGKKIKVF.

This clone was seen a few times. The chain is built from TRGV5 and TRGJ1 or TRGJ2. TCRdb supplies no J gene; here it was assigned by aligning the nucleotide sequence to germline. Per germline, CDR1 VINAFY and CDR2 YDVSNSKD. Trimming at V came to 0 bases and at J to 5 bases, leaving 4 bases not matched to a gene. The CDR3 runs to 13 residues. CDR3 sequence (DNA): TGTGCCACCTGGGACAGGCCCAATTATAAGAAACTCTTT. It is translated as CATWDRPNYKKLF.

Notes on this clone: One junction end does not reproduce the germline sequence, and a read error may be involved. V usage is TRGV9 and J usage is TRGJP. Since TCRdb gives no J gene, matching the DNA to germline was used here to assign it. CDR1 is GITISATS, CDR2 ISYDGTV, per germline (reference sequence). The CDR3 is made up of 16 amino acids. The CDR3 here is CALWETSKLSKKIKVF. The CDR3 coding sequence is TGTGCCTTGTGGGAGACTTCAAAGTTGAGCAAAAAAATCAAGGTATTT.

This rearrangement joins TRGV5 to TRGJ1 or TRGJ2. No J segment appears in TCRdb, so it was assigned here by matching the sequence to germline. CDR1 is VINAFY, CDR2 YDVSNSKD, per germline. This CDR3 is built from 12 residues. J lost 12 bases, V lost 0 bases, and 8 bases had no gene match. CDR3 region: CATWDRPSRKLF. The CDR3 DNA reads TGTGCCACCTGGGACAGGCCGAGTAGGAAACTCTTT.